This T cell receptor beta chain was identified in a study of CD8 T cells in ankylosing spondylitis. At least ten counts were recorded for this clonotype. Antigen: not known. Findings and limits, study-wide: A TCR beta motif of several highly homologous variants seemed to mark ankylosing spondylitis blood. The disease-linked clones had a CD8+ phenotype and low blood frequencies.

Quantitative 5'-RACE with molecular barcodes produced the TCR beta libraries. One entry per CDR3 protein, called by TCRdb with MiXCR from the 5' RACE reads. This repertoire shows under 300,000 distinct CDR3 sequences, roughly a tenth found once; its top ten account for 2.5% to 3%. The trim removed 7 bases at V and 1 base at J, leaving 4 bases unmatched. The CDR3 loop spans 15 amino acids. The V and J genes are TRBV12-3 or TRBV12-4 and TRBJ2-1; 10 bases agree with TRBD1. The receptor's source is a male donor with ankylosing spondylitis or in good health (not recorded which). The sample taken for sequencing was blood, either unsorted or a sorted T cell fraction (not recorded which). CDR3 residues: CASTRGQGSYNEQFF. In DNA form, the CDR3 reads TGTGCCAGCACCCGGGGACAGGGGTCCTACAATGAGCAGTTCTTC.